Following are 9 T cell receptor beta chains from one sample sequenced in a study of read filtering for tumor transcriptome and immune sequencing. From around 440 ng of RNA, a library with molecular barcoded alpha/delta and beta/gamma adaptors was made. TCRdb re-analysed the reads in MiXCR, keeping a single row per CDR3 protein. The data hold over 35,000 distinct CDR3 sequences, with under 15% observed a single time. Source material: a population of CD138-negative cells sorted from bone marrow. These receptors all come from a donor at least 40 years old with multiple myeloma.

V gene TRBV29-1 combines with J gene TRBJ2-1, with D perhaps given as TRBD1 or TRBD2 (5 bases each). CDR3 length equals 14 residues. Germline CDR1 reads SQVTM; CDR2 reads ANQGSEA. V was pared by 6 bases and J by 7 bases, with 19 bases between. This CDR3 is CSVGDPRLGNEQFF. In DNA form, the CDR3 reads TGCAGCGTGGGGGACCCGAGGTTGGGGAATGAGCAGTTCTTC.

This clonotype was seen many times. The gene calls are TRBV6-2 or TRBV6-3 and TRBJ1-5; D remains unclear. Trimming took 0 bases from V and 4 from J, leaving 7 bases between them. In germline, CDR1 is MNHEY, CDR2 SVGEGT. The CDR3 length is 14 residues. CDR3 sequence (DNA): TGTGCCAGCAGTTACTCGAGAGGAAATCAGCCCCAGCATTTT. It encodes CASSYSRGNQPQHF.

This clonotype was seen many times. This chain uses TRBV7-2 with TRBJ2-1; 8 nucleotides match TRBD1. The CDR3 length is 14 residues. Germline V gives CDR1 SGHTA, CDR2 FQGNSA. After removal of 5 bases from V and 4 bases from J, the junction contained 4 bases not matched to a gene. The CDR3 region is CASSPGQVYNEQFF. For the CDR3, the DNA is TGTGCCAGCAGCCCGGGACAGGTATACAATGAGCAGTTCTTC.

V gene TRBV24-1 combines with J gene TRBJ1-5; 7 positions agree with TRBD1. The CDR3 runs 14 residues. CDR1 and CDR2 from the germline V gene are KGHDR and SFDVKD. The CDR3 region is CATSQGSSNQPQHF. The CDR3 nucleotides are TGTGCTACCTCACAGGGGAGTAGCAATCAGCCCCAGCATTTT.

Ten or more counts support this clonotype. This chain joins TRBV20-1 and TRBJ2-7; D not resolved. CDR1 and CDR2 from the germline V gene are DFQATT and SNEGSKA (reference sequence). V was shortened by 4 bases and J by 2 bases, with 9 bases between the two germline ends. The length of the CDR3 is 12 residues. This CDR3 reads CSATDGPYEQYF. The CDR3 DNA sequence: TGCAGTGCTACCGACGGTCCCTACGAGCAGTACTTC.

The chain recombines TRBV3-1 with TRBJ2-5; TRBD1 aligns across 7 bases. The germline CDR1 and CDR2 sequences are LGHDT and YNNKEL (reference sequence). J lost 2 bases, V lost 1 base, and 7 bases had no gene match. This CDR3 comprises 16 residues. CDR3 nucleotides: TGTGCCAGCAGCCAAGGTCGAAGGGGGCTACAAGAGACCCAGTACTTC. Its translation: CASSQGRRGLQETQYF.

This clonotype was recorded many times. The J gene is TRBJ2-1, the V gene TRBV19, with D perhaps being TRBD1 or TRBD2 (5 bases each). Trimming took off 7 bases at V and 0 bases at J, with 16 bases between the two ends. CDR3 length: 16 amino acids. The germline gives CDR1 LNHDA, CDR2 SQIVND (reference sequence). The CDR3 here is CASTWGIRNSYNEQFF. CDR3 coding DNA: TGTGCCAGTACTTGGGGGATCCGGAACTCCTACAATGAGCAGTTCTTC.

In its sample, this clonotype is medium-sized. The chain carries TRBV10-1 and TRBJ2-1; D gene ambiguous. The CDR3 has 15 residues. Trimming removed 3 bases from V and 9 bases from J, with 18 bases in between. Per the germline V gene, CDR1 is WNHNN and CDR2 is SYGVQD (reference sequence). The CDR3 is CASSDHGLGKGEQFF. CDR3 sequence (DNA): TGCGCCAGCAGTGACCACGGGCTAGGGAAGGGTGAGCAGTTCTTC.

This clonotype came up many times. V and J are TRBV20-1 and TRBJ2-5; 8 bases are shared with TRBD1. Losses at the gene ends were 0 bases for V and 5 bases for J; bases not matched to a gene: 11. From germline, CDR1 is DFQATT and CDR2 SNEGSKA (reference sequence). The CDR3 runs to 16 residues. The CDR3 DNA is TGCAGTGCTAGAGATCTCGACAGGGGAGTTGGGGAGACCCAGTACTTC. Protein: CSARDLDRGVGETQYF.